The 10 T cell receptor beta chains below come from one sample, sequenced in a study of control samples from healthy donors and cancer patients. This table comes from immunoSEQ multiplex PCR, and its TCRdb copy is limited to in-frame clones, with some not included. The table lists about 120,000 clones, about 89% of them singletons. Sequenced: blood. Source of these receptors: a young woman in good health.

Remarks on this clone: One end of the junction is discordant with germline, which a read error may explain. This chain links TRBV18 with TRBJ1-2, with 9 bases fitting TRBD1. The CDR3 totals 13 residues. The germline V gene has CDR1 KGHSH and CDR2 LQKENI. The CDR3 bases are TGTGCCAGCTCTCCGTCCTACGGGACAGGGTTTTTCTTC. The encoded protein is CASSPSYGTGFFF.

The rearrangement joins TRBV27 to TRBJ2-1, with TRBD1 matching 10 bases. V lost 6 bases, J lost 4 bases, and 3 bases stayed unmatched. This CDR3 comprises 14 residues. The germline V gene encodes CDR1 MNHEY and CDR2 SMNVEV (reference sequence). The chain's CDR3 is CASRRTGGYNEQFF. The CDR3 bases are TGTGCCAGCAGACGGACAGGGGGGTACAATGAGCAGTTCTTC.

This chain uses TRBV2 with TRBJ2-7; TRBD1 matches 9 bases. V was clipped by 6 bases and J by 2 bases; unmatched bases: 2. The CDR3 is 13 amino acids. From germline, CDR1 is SNHLY and CDR2 FYNNEI. The CDR3 is CASSRDRAYEQYF. CDR3 bases: TGTGCCAGCAGCCGGGACAGGGCCTACGAGCAGTACTTC.

The chain uses TRBV7-2 and TRBJ1-3; 11 bases are a match to TRBD1. The CDR3 is 17 residues long. Germline-derived CDR1 and CDR2 are SGHTA and FQGNSA. Trimming at V came to 6 bases and at J to 0 bases, leaving 7 bases not matched to a gene. For the CDR3, the DNA is TGTGCCAGCAGTTTTAGGACAGGGGGCTTCTCTGGAAACACCATATATTTT. Translation: CASSFRTGGFSGNTIYF.

The J gene is TRBJ1-1, the V gene TRBV28, with D unresolved. Germline V gives CDR1 MDHEN, CDR2 SYDVKM. V gave up 3 bases and J gave up 0 bases, with 8 bases separating them. This CDR3 has 14 residues. CDR3 in amino acids: CASSLVRLNTEAFF. The CDR3 coding sequence is TGTGCCAGCAGTTTGGTACGATTGAACACTGAAGCTTTCTTT.

This chain uses TRBV6-5 with TRBJ2-3, with D perhaps matching TRBD1 (5 bases). Germline V lookup: CDR1 MNHEY, CDR2 SVGAGI. The ends were cut back, 0 bases at V and 3 bases at J, with 13 bases in the middle. The CDR3 loop spans 16 amino acids. Here the CDR3 reads CASSYSIGEATDTQYF. In DNA form, the CDR3 reads TGTGCCAGCAGTTACTCGATAGGGGAAGCTACAGATACGCAGTATTTT.

The genes are TRBV28 and TRBJ1-3; 7 nucleotides agree with TRBD1. The CDR3 sequence is 16 residues long. Germline CDR1 MDHEN, CDR2 SYDVKM. With V trimmed by 7 bases and J by 8 bases, 17 bases remained unmatched. The CDR3 here is CASIAAMKGAADTIYF. The CDR3 coding sequence is TGTGCCAGCATCGCGGCAATGAAGGGGGCGGCGGACACCATATATTTT.

This chain joins TRBV6-5 and TRBJ2-4; 9 bases are a match to TRBD2. V lost 7 bases and J lost 1; bases outside the gene matches: 5. The CDR3 sequence is 15 residues long. Germline assignment: CDR1 MNHEY and CDR2 SVGAGI. The CDR3 reads CASKLSGGAKNIQYF. For the CDR3, the DNA is TGTGCCAGCAAATTGAGCGGGGGGGCCAAAAACATTCAGTACTTC.

The chain combines TRBV28 with TRBJ2-4; 9 bases map to TRBD2. Germline V gene data show CDR1 as MDHEN and CDR2 as SYDVKM. The CDR3 extends over 16 amino acids. J lost 2 bases, V lost 4 bases, and 6 bases had no gene match. Here the CDR3 DNA reads TGTGCCAGCAGTTCCTTAGCGGGAGAGACCAAAAACATTCAGTACTTC. It is translated as CASSSLAGETKNIQYF. The whole variable domain, filled in from reference TRBV28 and TRBJ2-4, reads DVKVTQSSRYLVKRTGEKVFLECVQDMDHENMFWYRQDPGLGLRLIYFSYDVKMKEKGDIPEGYSVSREKKERFSLILESASTNQTSMYLCASSSLAGETKNIQYFGAGTRLSVL.

The J gene is TRBJ1-2, the V gene TRBV27, with no clear D. The CDR3 runs 15 residues. Germline CDR1 reads MNHEY; CDR2 reads SMNVEV (reference sequence). V gave up 1 base and J gave up 0 bases, with 9 bases separating them. CDR3 nucleotide sequence: TGTGCCAGCAGTTTATACCCAGGAGCTAACTATGGCTACACCTTC. It codes for CASSLYPGANYGYTF.